One sample yielded the 3 T cell receptor beta chains listed below, sequenced in a study of cytomegalovirus exposure and HLA in healthy donors. Both 60 Vbeta primers and 13 Jbeta primers went into the PCR. Clones were read by immunoSEQ multiplex PCR, and TCRdb kept only the in-frame ones, dropping some. The sample has about 120,000 clones, about three quarters seen once. Sequencing input: PBMCs. Receptors were obtained from a man between 60 and 75 years old in good health and CMV-seropositive.

The V and J genes are TRBV7-6 and TRBJ2-7, with D possibly matching TRBD2 (7 bases). The germline gives CDR1 SGHVS, CDR2 FNYEAQ. Deletions cut 1 base from V and 4 bases from J, with 20 bases between. This CDR3 spans 17 amino acids. The CDR3 DNA reads TGTGCCAGCAGCTTAGAGGGGAGGGGGGGTTCAGGGTACGAGCAGTACTTC. This translates into CASSLEGRGGSGYEQYF.

This clone came up a few times. CDR3 residues: CASSSRTGAYEQYF. CDR3 nucleotides: TGCGCCAGCAGCTCTCGGACAGGGGCCTACGAGCAGTACTTC. The V gene is TRBV5-1, the J gene TRBJ2-7, with 9 bases fitting TRBD1. Germline CDR1 is SGHRS and CDR2 is YFSETQ. The CDR3 consists of 14 residues. The ends lost 3 bases at V and 2 bases at J; junction bases unmatched: 3.

The J gene is TRBJ2-2, the V gene TRBV5-6; D perhaps matches TRBD1 (5 bases). Between the trimmed V and J ends, which lost 2 bases and 8 bases, there was a span of 13 bases. The germline CDR1 and CDR2 sequences are SGHDT and YYEEEE. This CDR3 contains 14 residues. The CDR3 is CASSFRAGIGELFF. In DNA form, the CDR3 reads TGTGCCAGCAGCTTCAGGGCAGGGATAGGGGAGCTGTTTTTT. Combining the CDR3 with reference TRBV5-6 and TRBJ2-2 gives the whole variable domain DAGVTQSPTHLIKTRGQQVTLRCSPKSGHDTVSWYQQALGQGPQFIFQYYEEEERQRGNFPDRFSGHQFPNYSSELNVNALLLGDSALYLCASSFRAGIGELFFGEGSRLTVL.